This TCR beta chain derives from a study of blood T cells in healthy people across ages (dated by TCRdb to between 2015 and 2016). With respect to the entire study: Template switching captured roughly one uniquely barcoded TCR beta cDNA molecule per two T cells in model experiments. The study measured age-related changes in TCR beta repertoire diversity using deep sequencing normalized with unique cDNA molecular identifiers. Two additional independent replicas of 1 million unique cDNA reads from the same blood draw were analyzed for two donors (one aged 18 to 30 and one aged 80 or older). Donors were grouped into four age groups: young (average approximately 15 years), middle-aged (roughly 37), aged (around 66) and long-lived (about 89). To avoid experimental bias, donors of different ages were distributed randomly across sequencing lanes. Study-level results and caveats: The percentage of naive T cells measured by flow cytometry correlated strongly with observed TCR beta diversity. As age increased, observed TCR beta diversity per million T cells dropped in a roughly linear way, and a significant reduction was already evident by age 40. Total diversity estimates from one million sequenced T cells were considered lower bounds and underestimates. Compared with the aged group, more naive CD4+ T cells, fewer expanded clones and increased TCR diversity were shown by the long-lived group, suggesting age selection. Bulk unsorted PBMC profiling prevented conclusive comparison of naive and antigen-experienced compartments. The CMV infection status of donors was not known, potentially confounding age-related changes in expanded clonotypes.

This clonotype was observed a few times. Its antigen is currently not known. No much larger clonotype is one base removed from it; base qualities were not supplied. The roughly 39 donors, aged roughly 6 to 100 years, were systemically healthy Caucasian individuals from Russia. Ten milliliters of peripheral blood were drawn from each donor into EDTA-treated Vacutainer tubes. PBMCs were isolated by Ficoll-Paque density-gradient centrifugation, with at least 7 million obtained per sample. Trizol reagent was used to extract total RNA from PBMCs, with at least 5 micrograms per sample. For every donor, flow cytometry on a PBMC aliquot measured the percentage of naive CD45RAhigh/CD27high T cells. Reading from cysteine to phenylalanine, the CDR3 counts 14 amino acids. Of all the DNA, just the CDR3 is kept, 42 bases in frame from base 1. Trimming costs V 2 bases and J 11 bases, and their ends lie 18 bases apart.

Library preparation employed 5' RACE. Sequenced on an Illumina HiSeq 2500. A second 7 to 11 cycle PCR used a sample-barcoded 5' primer and a J-beta primer mix. A template-switch 5' adaptor carrying 12 random nucleotides introduced a unique molecular identifier onto each TCR beta cDNA molecule. Each sample yielded at least 3 million CDR3-containing paired-end reads. All of the RNA was converted into first-strand cDNA using the Mint cDNA synthesis kit, with a TRBC-specific oligonucleotide serving as the primer. Following uracil-DNA glycosylase treatment, all cDNA underwent a first 18-cycle PCR with the universal primers M1SS and BC2_uni_R. As for the original processing: Normalization of each sample was performed by random selection of 1 million high-quality reads, each carrying a distinct molecular identifier. Reads sharing molecular identifiers were discarded rather than binned into consensus sequences. MiTCR, set to a Q25 quality threshold and the strictest error-elimination algorithm, was used for CDR3 identification, clonotype clustering and error correction. A nonparametric unseen species model using Euler transformation provided a lower-bound estimate of total TCR beta diversity. The public sequencing data were trimmed at Q25 with fastp and processed into clonotypes with MiXCR by TCRdb, which kept only in-frame beta chains. Every CDR3 protein is listed once, alongside the most common genes and DNA of its rows. TCRdb assigned the V and J calls; the authors' analysis was not used. In all, the sample holds 540,000 or so distinct CDR3 sequences, and roughly a quarter of those were seen once. The ten biggest clones cover about 18% of the sample.

The sample comprised blood. This receptor chain uses TRBV12-3 or TRBV12-4 and TRBJ2-5; the D call is possibly TRBD1 or TRBD2, each sharing 5 bases. This clonotype was obtained from a woman in her 70s in good health. The DNA reads TGTGCCAGCAGTTTATCGGCCATTCCCAGGGAGCAGTACTTC. This encodes CASSLSAIPREQYF.